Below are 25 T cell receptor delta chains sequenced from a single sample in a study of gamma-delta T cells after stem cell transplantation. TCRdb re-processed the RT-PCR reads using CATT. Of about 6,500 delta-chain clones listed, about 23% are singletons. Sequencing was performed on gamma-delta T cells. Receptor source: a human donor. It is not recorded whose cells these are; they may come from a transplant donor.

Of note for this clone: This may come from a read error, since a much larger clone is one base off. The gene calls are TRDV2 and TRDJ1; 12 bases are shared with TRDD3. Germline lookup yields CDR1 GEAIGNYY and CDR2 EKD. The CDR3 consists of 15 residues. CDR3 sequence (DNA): TGTGCCTGTGGCACCTTACTGGGGGATACCAATAAACTCATCTTT. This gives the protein CACGTLLGDTNKLIF.

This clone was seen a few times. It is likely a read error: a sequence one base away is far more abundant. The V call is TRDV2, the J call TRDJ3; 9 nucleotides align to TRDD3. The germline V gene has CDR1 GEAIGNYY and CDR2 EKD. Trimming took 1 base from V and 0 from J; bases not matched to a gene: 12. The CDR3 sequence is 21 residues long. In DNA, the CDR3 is TGTGCCTGTGACACGGCACTGGGGGACTCCCCAAGCTCCTGGGACACCCGACAGATGTTTTTC. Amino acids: CACDTALGDSPSSWDTRQMFF.

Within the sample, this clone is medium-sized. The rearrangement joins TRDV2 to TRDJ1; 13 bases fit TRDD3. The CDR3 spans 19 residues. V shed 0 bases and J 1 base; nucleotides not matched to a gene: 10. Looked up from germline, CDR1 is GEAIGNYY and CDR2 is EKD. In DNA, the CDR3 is TGTGCCTGTGACACCGTTGGTACTGGGGGATACGAGTTCACCGATAAACTCATCTTT. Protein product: CACDTVGTGGYEFTDKLIF.

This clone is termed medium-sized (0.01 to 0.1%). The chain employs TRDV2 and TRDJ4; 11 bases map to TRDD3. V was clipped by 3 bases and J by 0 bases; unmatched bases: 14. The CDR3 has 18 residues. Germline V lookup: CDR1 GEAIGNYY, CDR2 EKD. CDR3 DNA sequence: TGTGCCTGTGACTATCTACTGGGGGATAATCAGGAGGCCAGACCCCTGATCTTT. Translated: CACDYLLGDNQEARPLIF.

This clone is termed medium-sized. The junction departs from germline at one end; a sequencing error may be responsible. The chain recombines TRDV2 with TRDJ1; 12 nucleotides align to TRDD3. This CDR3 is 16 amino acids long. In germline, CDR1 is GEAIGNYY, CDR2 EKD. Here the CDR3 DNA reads TGTGCCTGCGACAGTCTGGGGGATACGGGGGGCGATAAACTCATCTTT. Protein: CACDSLGDTGGDKLIF.

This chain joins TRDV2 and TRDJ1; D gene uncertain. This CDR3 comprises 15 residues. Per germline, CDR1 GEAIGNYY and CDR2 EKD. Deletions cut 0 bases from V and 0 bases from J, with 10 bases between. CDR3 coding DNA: TGTGCCTGTGACACCGTGGGAGCTCACACCGATAAACTCATCTTT. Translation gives CACDTVGAHTDKLIF.

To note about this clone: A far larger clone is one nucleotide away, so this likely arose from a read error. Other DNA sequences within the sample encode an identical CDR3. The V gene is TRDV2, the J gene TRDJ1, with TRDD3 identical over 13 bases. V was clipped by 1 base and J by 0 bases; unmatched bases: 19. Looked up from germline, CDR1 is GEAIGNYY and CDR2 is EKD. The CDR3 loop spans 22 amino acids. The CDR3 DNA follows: TGTGCCTGTGACACTCTGGCCTACTGGGGGATACGAGAACGGCGGGACACCGATAAACTCATCTTT. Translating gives CACDTLAYWGIRERRDTDKLIF.

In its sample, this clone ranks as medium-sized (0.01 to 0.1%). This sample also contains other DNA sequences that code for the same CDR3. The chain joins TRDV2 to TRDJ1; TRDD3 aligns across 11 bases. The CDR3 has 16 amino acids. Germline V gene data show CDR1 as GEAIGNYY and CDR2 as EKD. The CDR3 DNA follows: TGTGCGGGAAAACCCGTGGGGGATACGTATTACGATAAACTCATCTTT. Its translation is CAGKPVGDTYYDKLIF.

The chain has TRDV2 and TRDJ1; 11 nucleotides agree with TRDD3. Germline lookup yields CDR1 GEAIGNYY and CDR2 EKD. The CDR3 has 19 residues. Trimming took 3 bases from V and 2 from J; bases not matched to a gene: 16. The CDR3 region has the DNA TGTGCCTGTGACCCATTAGGGTATGGGGGATACGCGAGGACCGATAAACTCATCTTT. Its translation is CACDPLGYGGYARTDKLIF.

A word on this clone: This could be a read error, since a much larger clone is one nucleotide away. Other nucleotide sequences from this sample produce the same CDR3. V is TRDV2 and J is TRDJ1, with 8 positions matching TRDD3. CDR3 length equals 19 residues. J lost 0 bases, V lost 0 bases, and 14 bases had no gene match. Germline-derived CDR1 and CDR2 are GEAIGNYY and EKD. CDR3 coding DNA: TGTGCCTGTGACACCGTCAAACAACTGGGGGCCACCTACACCGATAAACTCATCTTT. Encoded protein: CACDTVKQLGATYTDKLIF.

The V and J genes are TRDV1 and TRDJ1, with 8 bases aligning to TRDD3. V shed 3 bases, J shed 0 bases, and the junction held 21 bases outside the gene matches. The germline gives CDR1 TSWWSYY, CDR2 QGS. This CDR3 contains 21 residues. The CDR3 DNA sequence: TGTGCTCTTGGGGAGCATCCTTCGTACTGGGGGTCACCAGGGTACACCGATAAACTCATCTTT. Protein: CALGEHPSYWGSPGYTDKLIF.

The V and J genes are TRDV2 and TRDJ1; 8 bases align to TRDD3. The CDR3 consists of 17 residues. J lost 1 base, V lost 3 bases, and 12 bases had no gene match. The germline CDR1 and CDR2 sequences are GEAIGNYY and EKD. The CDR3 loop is CACDALLGVPTTDKLIF. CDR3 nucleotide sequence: TGTGCCTGTGACGCCTTACTGGGGGTCCCGACCACCGATAAACTCATCTTT.

The CDR3 spells CACDTLSLLGDKYADKLIF. The CDR3 DNA is TGTGCCTGTGACACCTTGAGCCTACTGGGGGATAAATATGCCGATAAACTCATCTTT. The chain couples TRDV2 to TRDJ1, with 11 bases lining up with TRDD3. Looked up from germline, CDR1 is GEAIGNYY and CDR2 is EKD. Trimming took 0 bases from V and 3 from J; bases not matched to a gene: 14. This CDR3 comprises 19 residues.

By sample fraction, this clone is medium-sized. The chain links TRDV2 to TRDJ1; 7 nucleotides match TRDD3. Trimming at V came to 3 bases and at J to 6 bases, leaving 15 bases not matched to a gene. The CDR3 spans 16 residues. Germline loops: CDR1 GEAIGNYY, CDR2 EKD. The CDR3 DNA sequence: TGTGCCTGTGACGCGGTACTGGGGACTGGGGATAATAAACTCATCTTT. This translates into CACDAVLGTGDNKLIF.

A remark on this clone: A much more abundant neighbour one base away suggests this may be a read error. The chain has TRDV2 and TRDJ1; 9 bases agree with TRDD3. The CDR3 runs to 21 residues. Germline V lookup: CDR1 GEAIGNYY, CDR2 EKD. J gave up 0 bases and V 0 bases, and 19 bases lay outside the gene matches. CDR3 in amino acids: CACDTVLAPGGSPSHTDKLIF. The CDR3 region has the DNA TGTGCCTGTGACACCGTCCTTGCCCCTGGGGGATCCCCCTCGCACACCGATAAACTCATCTTT.

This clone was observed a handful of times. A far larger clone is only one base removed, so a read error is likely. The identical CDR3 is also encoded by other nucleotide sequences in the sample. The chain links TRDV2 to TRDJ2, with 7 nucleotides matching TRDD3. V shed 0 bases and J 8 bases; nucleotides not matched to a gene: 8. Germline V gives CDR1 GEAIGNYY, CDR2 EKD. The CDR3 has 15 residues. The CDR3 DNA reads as TGTGCCTGTGACACCGTCGGGATACACACGGCACAACTCTTCTTT. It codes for CACDTVGIHTAQLFF.

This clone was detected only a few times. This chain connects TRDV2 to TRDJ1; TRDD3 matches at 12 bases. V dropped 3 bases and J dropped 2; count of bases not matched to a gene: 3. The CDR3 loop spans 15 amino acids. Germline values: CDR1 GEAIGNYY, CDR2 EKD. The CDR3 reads CACDFLGDTTDKLIF. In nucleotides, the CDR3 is TGTGCCTGTGACTTTCTGGGGGATACGACCGATAAACTCATCTTT.

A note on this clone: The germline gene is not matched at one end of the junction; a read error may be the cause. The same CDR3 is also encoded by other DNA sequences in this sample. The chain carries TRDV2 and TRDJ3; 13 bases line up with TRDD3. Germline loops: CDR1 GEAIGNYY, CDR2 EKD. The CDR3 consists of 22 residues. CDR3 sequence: CACDTVLGDTRVVSWDTRQMFF. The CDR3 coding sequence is TGTGCCTGTGACACCGTACTGGGGGATACGCGTGTTGTCTCCTGGGACACCCGGCAGATGTTTTTC.

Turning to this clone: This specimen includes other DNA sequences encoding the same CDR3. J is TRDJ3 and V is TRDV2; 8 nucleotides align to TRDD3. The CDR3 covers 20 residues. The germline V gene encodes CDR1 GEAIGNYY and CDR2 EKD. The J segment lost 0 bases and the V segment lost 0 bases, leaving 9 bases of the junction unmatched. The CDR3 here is CACDTVLGDKSSWDTRQMFF. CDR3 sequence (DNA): TGTGCCTGTGACACCGTCCTGGGGGACAAGAGCTCCTGGGACACCCGACAGATGTTTTTC.

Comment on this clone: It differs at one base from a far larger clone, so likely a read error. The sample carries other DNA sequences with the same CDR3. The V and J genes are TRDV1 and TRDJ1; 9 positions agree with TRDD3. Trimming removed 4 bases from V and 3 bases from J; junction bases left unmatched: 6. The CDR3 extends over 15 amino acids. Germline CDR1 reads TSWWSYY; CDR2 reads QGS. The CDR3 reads CALGGLGDYADKLIF. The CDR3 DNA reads TGTGCTCTTGGGGGGCTGGGGGATTATGCCGATAAACTCATCTTT.

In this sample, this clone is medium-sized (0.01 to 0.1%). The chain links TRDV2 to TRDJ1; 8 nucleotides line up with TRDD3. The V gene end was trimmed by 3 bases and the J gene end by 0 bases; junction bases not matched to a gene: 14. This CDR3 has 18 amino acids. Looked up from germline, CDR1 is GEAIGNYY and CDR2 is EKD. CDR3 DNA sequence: TGTGCCTGTGACTCCCCGTTCTGGGGGACCCTGAACACCGATAAACTCATCTTT. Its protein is CACDSPFWGTLNTDKLIF.

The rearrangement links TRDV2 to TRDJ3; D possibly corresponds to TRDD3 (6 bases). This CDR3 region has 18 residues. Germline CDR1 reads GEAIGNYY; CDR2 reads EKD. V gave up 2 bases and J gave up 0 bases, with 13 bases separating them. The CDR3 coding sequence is TGTGCCTGTGACATGATACGGGGCTACTCCTGGGACACCCGACAGATGTTTTTC. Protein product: CACDMIRGYSWDTRQMFF.

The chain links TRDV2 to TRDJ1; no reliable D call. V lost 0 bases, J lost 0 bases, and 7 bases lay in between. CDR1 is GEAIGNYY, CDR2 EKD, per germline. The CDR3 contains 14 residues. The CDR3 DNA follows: TGTGCCTGTGACACCTGGTCCAACACCGATAAACTCATCTTT. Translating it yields CACDTWSNTDKLIF.

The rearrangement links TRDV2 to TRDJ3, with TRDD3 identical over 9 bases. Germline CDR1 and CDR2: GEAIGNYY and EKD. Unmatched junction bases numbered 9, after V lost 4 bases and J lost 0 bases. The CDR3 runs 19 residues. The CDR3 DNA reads TGTGCCTGTGATACACTGGGGGACCCTAGCTCCTGGGACACCCGACAGATGTTTTTC. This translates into CACDTLGDPSSWDTRQMFF.

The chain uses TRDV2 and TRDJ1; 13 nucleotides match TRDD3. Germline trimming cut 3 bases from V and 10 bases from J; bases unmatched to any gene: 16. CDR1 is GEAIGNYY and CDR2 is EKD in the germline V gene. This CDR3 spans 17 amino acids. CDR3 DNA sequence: TGTGCCTGTGACCCGGTACTGGGGGATACGCGGGTTGAGCCACTCATCTTT. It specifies CACDPVLGDTRVEPLIF.